A selection of T cell receptor beta chains follows, all from one sample in a study of cytotoxic CD8 clonotypes in ibrutinib-treated CLL. Some clones are missing from TCRdb's copy, which holds only in-frame ones; the method was immunoSEQ multiplex PCR. This sample has about 15,000 clones, with 50% to 55% found just once. The sample consisted of PBMCs, taken at a roughly 25-month disease-progression time point, from a patient treated with ibrutinib. The receptors stem from a human donor with chronic lymphocytic leukemia. Both conserved end residues are part of each CDR3. A D gene is named only where the DNA matches it firmly. Not every row has a clone size; where given, it reads once, few, many or a size class.

j_call d_call clone_size v_call cdr3_nt cdr3_aa
TRBJ2-1 . . TRBV7-6 TGTGCCAGCAGCTTAGACCTAGTTAGGAAGGATGAGCAGTTCTTC CASSLDLVRKDEQFF
TRBJ2-5 . . TRBV5-4 TGTGCCAGCAGCTTGCCACCTAGTGCCACCCAGTACTTC CASSLPPSATQYF
TRBJ1-6 TRBD1 . TRBV27 TGTGCCAGCAGTTGGGGGGCAGGGGGCAATTCACCCCTCCACTTT CASSWGAGGNSPLHF
TRBJ2-1 TRBD2 . TRBV19 TGTGCCAGTACTCTGAGATCCAGCGGGGGAATAAATGAGCAGTTCTTC CASTLRSSGGINEQFF
TRBJ2-4 TRBD2 . TRBV5-1 TGCGCCAGCAGCTCCACCGGGACTAGCGGGGGGGTTGGTCAGTACTTC CASSSTGTSGGVGQYF
TRBJ1-2 . once TRBV5-1 TGCGCCAGCAGCCCTGACGGGGGGCAGGGTGGTGGCTACACCTTC CASSPDGGQGGGYTF
TRBJ2-7 . . TRBV11-2 TGTGCCAGCAGCTCACCGGAGGGAAGATACGAGCAGTACTTC CASSSPEGRYEQYF
TRBJ1-6 TRBD1 . TRBV7-6 TGTGCCAGCAGCCTTGGACAGGGTAGCAATTCACCCCTCCACTTT CASSLGQGSNSPLHF
TRBJ1-1 . few TRBV7-9 TGTGCCAGCAGCTTAGGGCAGCTCGAAGCTTTCTTT CASSLGQLEAFF
TRBJ1-1 . . TRBV30 TGTGCCTGGAGTATTGGGTACACTGAAGCTTTCTTT CAWSIGYTEAFF
TRBJ2-2 . few TRBV9 TGTGCCAGCAGCGTATCCAGGGGAGGTCCCGGGGAGCTGTTTTTT CASSVSRGGPGELFF
TRBJ1-3 . . TRBV7-9 TGTGCCAGCAGCCCAACAGGTTTTGGTTCTGGAAACACCATATATTTT CASSPTGFGSGNTIYF
TRBJ1-1 . . TRBV19 TGTGCCAGTAGTAGCTTGGGGTCAGGGTGGAAGAACACTGAAGCTTTCTTT CASSSLGSGWKNTEAFF
TRBJ1-2 . . TRBV2 TGTGCCAGCGCAAACGTACGGAACTATGGCTACACCTTC CASANVRNYGYTF
TRBJ1-2 . . TRBV5-1 TGCGCCAGCAGCTTGGGGGGCGGCTATGGCTACACCTTC CASSLGGGYGYTF
TRBJ1-5 . few TRBV2 TGTGCCAGCAGTGAGGGACCACACCCGTTTCCCCAGCATTTT CASSEGPHPFPQHF
TRBJ2-7 TRBD1 few TRBV11-3 TGTGCCAGCAGCCAAGACAGGGTCGGGCACGAGCAGTACTTC CASSQDRVGHEQYF
TRBJ1-1 . . TRBV5-1 TGCGCCAGCAGCTTGGACATTACTGAAGCTTTCTTT CASSLDITEAFF
TRBJ2-2 . . TRBV7-6 TGTGCCAGCAGCTTAGATGGGAACACCGGGGAGCTGTTTTTT CASSLDGNTGELFF
TRBJ2-7 . . TRBV2 TGTGCCAGCAGTAGCTACGAGCAGTACTTC CASSSYEQYF
TRBJ1-5 TRBD1 few TRBV19 TGTGCCAGTAGTACTTACACAGGGGTCAATCAGCCCCAGCATTTT CASSTYTGVNQPQHF
TRBJ2-7 . . TRBV11-3 TGTGCCAGCAGCTTAGTTGGGGGAGAGCAGTACTTC CASSLVGGEQYF
TRBJ2-7 . . TRBV5-4 TGTGCCAGCAGCTTGGATTACAGCTACGAGCAGTACTTC CASSLDYSYEQYF
TRBJ1-1 TRBD1 . TRBV5-4 TGTGCCAGCAGCTTGGACAGGGGGGGCACTGAAGCTTTCTTT CASSLDRGGTEAFF
TRBJ1-1 . . TRBV10-1 TGCGCCAGTAAGGGCACTATGAACACTGAAGCTTTCTTT CASKGTMNTEAFF
TRBJ2-2 . . TRBV19 TGTGCCAGCCACCATCCCTTCACCGGGGAGCTGTTTTTT CASHHPFTGELFF
TRBJ2-1 . . TRBV7-9 TGTGCCAGCAGCTACCTAGCCTACAATGAGCAGTTCTTC CASSYLAYNEQFF
TRBJ1-2 . medium-sized TRBV6-1 TGTGCCAGCAGTGTTTTGTTAGGGGCTAGTGGCTACACCTTC CASSVLLGASGYTF
TRBJ2-3 TRBD1 many TRBV5-1 TGCGCCAGCAGCATCGGACAGGGGCTCACAGATACGCAGTATTTT CASSIGQGLTDTQYF
TRBJ2-1 . . TRBV29-1 TGCAGCGGTACGATTAGCTCCTACAATGAGCAGTTCTTC CSGTISSYNEQFF
TRBJ2-1 . few TRBV11-2 TGTGCCAGCAGACCCACAGGGACCCACTACAATGAGCAGTTCTTC CASRPTGTHYNEQFF
TRBJ1-1 . . TRBV4-1 TGCGCCAGCAGCCAAGTCCCTTATGTTGAAGCTTTCTTT CASSQVPYVEAFF
TRBJ1-1 TRBD1 . TRBV11-2 TGTGCCAGCAGCCTCGGGACAGGGGCGACTGAAGCTTTCTTT CASSLGTGATEAFF
TRBJ2-2 TRBD1 . TRBV19 TGTGCCAGTAGTGCCCGGGACAGAGCGAACACCGGGGAGCTGTTTTTT CASSARDRANTGELFF
TRBJ1-3 . few TRBV27 TGTGCCAGCAGTTTCGGTAGGGAAGTGGGCACCATATATTTT CASSFGREVGTIYF
TRBJ1-1 TRBD1 . TRBV13 TGTGCCAGCAGGGTTCAGACAGGGTGGACTGAAGCTTTCTTT CASRVQTGWTEAFF
TRBJ1-2 . . TRBV5-4 TGTGCCAGCAGCTTAGAGGGGGATGGCTACACCTTC CASSLEGDGYTF
TRBJ1-1 . once TRBV6-1 TGTGCCAGCAAAGAAAGGACGGAGAACACTGAAGCTTTCTTT CASKERTENTEAFF
TRBJ2-3 . once TRBV19 TGTGCCAGTAGTAGGATCGGGGGTACAGATACGCAGTATTTT CASSRIGGTDTQYF